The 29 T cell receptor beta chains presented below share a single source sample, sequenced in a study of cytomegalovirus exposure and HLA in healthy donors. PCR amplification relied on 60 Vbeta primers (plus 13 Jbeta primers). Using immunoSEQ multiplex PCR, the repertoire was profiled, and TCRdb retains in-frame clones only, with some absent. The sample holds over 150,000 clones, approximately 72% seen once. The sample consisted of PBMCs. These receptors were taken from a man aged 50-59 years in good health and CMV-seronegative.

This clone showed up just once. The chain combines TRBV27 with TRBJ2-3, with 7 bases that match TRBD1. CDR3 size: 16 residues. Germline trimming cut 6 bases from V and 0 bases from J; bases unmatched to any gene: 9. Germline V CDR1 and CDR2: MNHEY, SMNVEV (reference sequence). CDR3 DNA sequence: TGTGCCAGCAGCCCCCTCGGGACAGCTAGCACAGATACGCAGTATTTT. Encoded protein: CASSPLGTASTDTQYF.

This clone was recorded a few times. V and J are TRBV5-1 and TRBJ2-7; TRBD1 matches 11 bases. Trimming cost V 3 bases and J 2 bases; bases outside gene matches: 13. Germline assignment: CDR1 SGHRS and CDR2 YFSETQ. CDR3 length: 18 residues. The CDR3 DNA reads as TGCGCCAGCAGCTCAACTTGGACAGGGGGCATTCCCACCTACGAGCAGTACTTC. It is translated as CASSSTWTGGIPTYEQYF.

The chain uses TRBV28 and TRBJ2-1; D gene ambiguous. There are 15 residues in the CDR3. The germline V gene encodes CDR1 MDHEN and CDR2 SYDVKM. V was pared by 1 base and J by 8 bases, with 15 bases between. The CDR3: CASSLSGRGIDEQFF. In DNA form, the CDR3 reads TGTGCCAGCAGTTTATCGGGTCGTGGCATCGATGAGCAGTTCTTC. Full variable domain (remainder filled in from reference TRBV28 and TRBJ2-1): DVKVTQSSRYLVKRTGEKVFLECVQDMDHENMFWYRQDPGLGLRLIYFSYDVKMKEKGDIPEGYSVSREKKERFSLILESASTNQTSMYLCASSLSGRGIDEQFFGPGTRLTVL.

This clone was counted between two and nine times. CDR3 region: CASSPSPQETGELFF. The CDR3 coding sequence is TGTGCCAGCAGCCCGAGCCCACAGGAAACCGGGGAGCTGTTTTTT. The rearrangement links TRBV5-4 to TRBJ2-2, with D possibly TRBD1 on 5 matching bases. Germline values: CDR1 SGHNT, CDR2 YYREEE (reference sequence). The CDR3 has 15 amino acids. V was clipped by 4 bases and J by 5 bases, with 15 bases between them.

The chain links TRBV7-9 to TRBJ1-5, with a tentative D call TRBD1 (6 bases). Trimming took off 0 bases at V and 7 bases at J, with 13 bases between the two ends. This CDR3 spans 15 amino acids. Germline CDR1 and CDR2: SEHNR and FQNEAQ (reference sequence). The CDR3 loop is CASSLAETGNQPQHF. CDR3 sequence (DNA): TGTGCCAGCAGCTTAGCGGAAACAGGGAACCAGCCCCAGCATTTT. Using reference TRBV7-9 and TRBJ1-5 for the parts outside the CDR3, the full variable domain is DTGVSQNPRHKITKRGQNVTFRCDPISEHNRLYWYRQTLGQGPEFLTYFQNEAQLEKSRLLSDRFSAERPKGSFSTLEIQRTEQGDSAMYLCASSLAETGNQPQHFGDGTRLSIL.

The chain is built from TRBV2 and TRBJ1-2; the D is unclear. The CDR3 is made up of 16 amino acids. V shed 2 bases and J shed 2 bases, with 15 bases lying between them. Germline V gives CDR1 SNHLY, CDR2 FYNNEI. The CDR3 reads CASSENEGIGNYGYTF. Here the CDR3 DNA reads TGTGCCAGCAGTGAAAATGAGGGCATCGGGAACTATGGCTACACCTTC.

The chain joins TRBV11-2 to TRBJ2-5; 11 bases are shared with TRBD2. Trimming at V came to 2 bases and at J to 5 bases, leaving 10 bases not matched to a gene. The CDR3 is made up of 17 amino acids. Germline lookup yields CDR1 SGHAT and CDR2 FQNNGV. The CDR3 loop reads CASSLTTSGTTRETQYF. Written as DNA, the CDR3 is TGTGCCAGCAGCTTAACGACTAGCGGGACCACGAGGGAGACCCAGTACTTC.

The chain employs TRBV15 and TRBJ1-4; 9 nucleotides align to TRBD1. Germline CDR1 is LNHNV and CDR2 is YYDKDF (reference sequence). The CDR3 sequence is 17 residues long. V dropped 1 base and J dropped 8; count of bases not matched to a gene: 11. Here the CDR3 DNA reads TGTGCCACCAGCAGAGGTCTTCTCCGGGACAGGGTCGAAAAACTGTTTTTT. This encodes CATSRGLLRDRVEKLFF.

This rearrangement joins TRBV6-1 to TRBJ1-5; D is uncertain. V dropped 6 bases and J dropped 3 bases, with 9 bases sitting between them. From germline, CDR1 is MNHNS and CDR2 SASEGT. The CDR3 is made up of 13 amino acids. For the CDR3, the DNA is TGTGCCAGCAGCGTTGACAACAATCAGCCCCAGCATTTT. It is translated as CASSVDNNQPQHF.

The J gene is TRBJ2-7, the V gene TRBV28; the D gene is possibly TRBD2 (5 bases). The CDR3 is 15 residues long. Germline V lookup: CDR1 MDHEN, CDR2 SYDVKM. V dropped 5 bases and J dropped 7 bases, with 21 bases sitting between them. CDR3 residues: CASSPQFLRVREQYF. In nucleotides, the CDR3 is TGTGCCAGCAGTCCCCAGTTTCTGAGGGTGAGGGAGCAGTACTTC.

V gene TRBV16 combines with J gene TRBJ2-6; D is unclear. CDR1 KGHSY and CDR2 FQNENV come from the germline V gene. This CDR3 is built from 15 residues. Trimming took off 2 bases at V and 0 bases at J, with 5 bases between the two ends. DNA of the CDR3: TGTGCCAGCAGCCAAGACAACTCTGGGGCCAACGTCCTGACTTTC. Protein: CASSQDNSGANVLTF.

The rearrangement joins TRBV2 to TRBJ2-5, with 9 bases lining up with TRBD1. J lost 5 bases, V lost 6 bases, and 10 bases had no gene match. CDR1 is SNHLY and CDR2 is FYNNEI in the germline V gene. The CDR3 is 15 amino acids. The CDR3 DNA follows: TGTGCCAGCAGCCAGACAGGGGGGATTTCGGAGACCCAGTACTTC. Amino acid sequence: CASSQTGGISETQYF. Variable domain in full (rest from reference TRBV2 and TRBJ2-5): EPEVTQTPSHQVTQMGQEVILRCVPISNHLYFYWYRQILGQKVEFLVSFYNNEISEKSEIFDDQFSVERPDGSNFTLKIRSTKLEDSAMYFCASSQTGGISETQYFGPGTRLLVL.

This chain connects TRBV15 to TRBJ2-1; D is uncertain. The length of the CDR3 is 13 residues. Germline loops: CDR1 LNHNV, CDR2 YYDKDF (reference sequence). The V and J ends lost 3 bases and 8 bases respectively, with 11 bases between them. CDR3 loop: CATSSPISYEQFF. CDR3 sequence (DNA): TGTGCCACCAGCAGCCCGATTAGCTATGAGCAGTTCTTC.

The CDR3 DNA is TGTGCCAGCAGCTTAGTAGCAGGGCATAATTCACCCCTCCACTTT. It specifies CASSLVAGHNSPLHF. The V call is TRBV7-9, the J call TRBJ1-6, with D possibly matching TRBD1 (5 bases). CDR1 and CDR2 (germline): SEHNR, FQNEAQ (reference sequence). Trimming cost V 1 base and J 5 bases, with 9 bases left between them. This CDR3 spans 15 amino acids.

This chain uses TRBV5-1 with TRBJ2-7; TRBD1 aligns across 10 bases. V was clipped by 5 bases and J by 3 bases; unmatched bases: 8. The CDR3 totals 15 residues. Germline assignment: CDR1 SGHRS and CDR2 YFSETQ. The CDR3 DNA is TGCGCCAGCAGACAGGACAGGGGGGCCTTCTACGAGCAGTACTTC. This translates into CASRQDRGAFYEQYF.

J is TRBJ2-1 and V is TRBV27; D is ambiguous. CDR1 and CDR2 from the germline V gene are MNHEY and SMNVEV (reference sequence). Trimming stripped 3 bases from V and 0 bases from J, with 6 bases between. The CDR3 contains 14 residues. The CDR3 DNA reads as TGTGCCAGCAGTTTGCATAGCTCCTACAATGAGCAGTTCTTC. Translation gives CASSLHSSYNEQFF.

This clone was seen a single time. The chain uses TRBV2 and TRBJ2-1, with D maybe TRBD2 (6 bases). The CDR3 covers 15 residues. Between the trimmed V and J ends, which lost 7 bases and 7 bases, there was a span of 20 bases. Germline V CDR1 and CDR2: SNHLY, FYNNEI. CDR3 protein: CASIASSGRSNEQFF. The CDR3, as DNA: TGTGCCAGCATTGCCTCTTCGGGGAGGTCGAATGAGCAGTTCTTC. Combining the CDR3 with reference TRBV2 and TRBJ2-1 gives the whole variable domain EPEVTQTPSHQVTQMGQEVILRCVPISNHLYFYWYRQILGQKVEFLVSFYNNEISEKSEIFDDQFSVERPDGSNFTLKIRSTKLEDSAMYFCASIASSGRSNEQFFGPGTRLTVL.

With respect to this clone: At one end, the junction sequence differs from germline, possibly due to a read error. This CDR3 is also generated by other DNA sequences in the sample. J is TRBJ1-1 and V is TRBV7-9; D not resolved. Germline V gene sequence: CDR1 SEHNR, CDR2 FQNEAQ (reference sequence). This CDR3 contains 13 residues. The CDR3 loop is CASSLTGDTEAFF. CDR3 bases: TGTGCCAGCAGCTTAACGGGAGACACTGAGGCTTTCTTT.

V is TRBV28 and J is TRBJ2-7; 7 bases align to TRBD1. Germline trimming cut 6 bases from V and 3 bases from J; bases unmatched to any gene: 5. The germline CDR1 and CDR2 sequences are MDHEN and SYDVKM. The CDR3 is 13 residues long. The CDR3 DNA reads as TGTGCCAGCAGCGGGACAGCTTACTACGAGCAGTACTTC. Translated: CASSGTAYYEQYF.

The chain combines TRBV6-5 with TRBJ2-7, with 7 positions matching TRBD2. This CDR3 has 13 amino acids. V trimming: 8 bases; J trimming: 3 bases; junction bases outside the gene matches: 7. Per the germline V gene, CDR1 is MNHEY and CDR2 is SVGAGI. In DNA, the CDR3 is TGTGCCAGCTCAAAGGCGGGGGTCTACGAGCAGTACTTC. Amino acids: CASSKAGVYEQYF.

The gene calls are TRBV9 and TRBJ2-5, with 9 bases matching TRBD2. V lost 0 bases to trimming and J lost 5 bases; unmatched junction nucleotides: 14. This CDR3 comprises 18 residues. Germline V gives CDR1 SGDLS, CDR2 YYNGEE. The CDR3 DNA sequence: TGTGCCAGCAGCGTAGGAGGAGCGGGGGGAGGTATTAAGGAGACCCAGTACTTC. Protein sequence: CASSVGGAGGGIKETQYF.

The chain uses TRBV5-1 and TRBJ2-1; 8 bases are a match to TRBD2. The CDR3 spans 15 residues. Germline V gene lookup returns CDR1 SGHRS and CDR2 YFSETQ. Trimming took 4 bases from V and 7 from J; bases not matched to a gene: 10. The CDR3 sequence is CASSITSGSSNEQFF. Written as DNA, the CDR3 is TGCGCCAGCAGCATTACTAGCGGCTCTAGTAATGAGCAGTTCTTC.

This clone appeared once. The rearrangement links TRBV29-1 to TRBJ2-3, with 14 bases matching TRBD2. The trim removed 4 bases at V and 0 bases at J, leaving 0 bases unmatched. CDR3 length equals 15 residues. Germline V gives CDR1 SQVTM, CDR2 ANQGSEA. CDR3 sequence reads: CSVGLAGGSTDTQYF. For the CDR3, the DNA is TGCAGCGTTGGACTAGCGGGGGGGAGCACAGATACGCAGTATTTT.

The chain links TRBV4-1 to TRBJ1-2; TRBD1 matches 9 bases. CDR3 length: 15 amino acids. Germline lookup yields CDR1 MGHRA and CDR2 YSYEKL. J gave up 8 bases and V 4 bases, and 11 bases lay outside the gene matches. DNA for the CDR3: TGCGCCAGCAGCCCAGAGGGACAGGGTTACTGGGGCTACACCTTC. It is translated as CASSPEGQGYWGYTF.

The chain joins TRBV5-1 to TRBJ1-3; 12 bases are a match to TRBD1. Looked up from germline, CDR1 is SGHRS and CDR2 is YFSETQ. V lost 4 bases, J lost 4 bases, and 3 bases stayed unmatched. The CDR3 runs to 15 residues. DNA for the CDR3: TGCGCCAGCAGCACGGGACAGGGGGCAGGAAACACCATATATTTT. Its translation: CASSTGQGAGNTIYF.

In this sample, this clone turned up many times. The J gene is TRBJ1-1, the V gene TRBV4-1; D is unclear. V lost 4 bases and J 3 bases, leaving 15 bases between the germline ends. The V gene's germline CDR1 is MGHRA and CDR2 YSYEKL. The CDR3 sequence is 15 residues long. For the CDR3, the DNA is TGCGCCAGCAGCCTTGACCGGGATAGGTACACTGAAGCTTTCTTT. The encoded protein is CASSLDRDRYTEAFF.

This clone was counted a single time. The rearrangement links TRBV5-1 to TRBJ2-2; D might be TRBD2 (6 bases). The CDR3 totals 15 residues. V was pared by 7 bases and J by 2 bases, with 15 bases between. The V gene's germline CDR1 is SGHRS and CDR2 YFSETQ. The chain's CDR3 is CASSFGGGNTGELFF. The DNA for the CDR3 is TGCGCCAGCTCCTTCGGGGGAGGTAACACCGGGGAGCTGTTTTTT. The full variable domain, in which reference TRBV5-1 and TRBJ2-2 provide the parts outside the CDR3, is KAGVTQTPRYLIKTRGQQVTLSCSPISGHRSVSWYQQTPGQGLQFLFEYFSETQRNKGNFPGRFSGRQFSNSRSEMNVSTLELGDSALYLCASSFGGGNTGELFFGEGSRLTVL.

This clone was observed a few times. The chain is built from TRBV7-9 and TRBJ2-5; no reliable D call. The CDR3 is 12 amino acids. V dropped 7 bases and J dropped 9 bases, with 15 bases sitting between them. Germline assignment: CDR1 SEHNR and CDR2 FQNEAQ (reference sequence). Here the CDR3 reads CASTKVVQAQYF. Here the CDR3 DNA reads TGTGCCAGCACCAAAGTAGTTCAGGCCCAGTACTTC.

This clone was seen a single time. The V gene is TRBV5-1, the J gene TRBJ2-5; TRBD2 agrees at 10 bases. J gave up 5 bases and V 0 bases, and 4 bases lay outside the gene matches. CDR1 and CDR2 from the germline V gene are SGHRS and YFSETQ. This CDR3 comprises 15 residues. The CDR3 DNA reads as TGCGCCAGCAGCTTGGGTAGCGGGGGGCCCGAGACCCAGTACTTC. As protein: CASSLGSGGPETQYF.